This T cell receptor (beta chain) is drawn from a study of cytomegalovirus exposure and HLA in healthy donors. General study points: TCR beta chains numbering some 160 were designated cytomegalovirus-associated. Analyzed later, most CMV-associated TCR beta chains appeared HLA-restricted. Across donors, sequencing depth was assumed by presence/absence analyses to be roughly uniform.

The germline V gene has CDR1 SEHNR and CDR2 FQNEAQ (reference sequence). The CDR3 consists of 15 residues. Trimming took 0 bases from V and 6 from J, leaving 12 bases between them. The PCR was carried out with 60 Vbeta primers and 13 Jbeta primers. Sequenced by immunoSEQ multiplex PCR; TCRdb stores in-frame clones only, minus some. There are some 150,000 clones in the sample, with about 2.2% held by the top ten. With regard to this clone: The antigen remains unidentified.

The chain has TRBV7-9 and TRBJ2-1; TRBD2 is a possible D gene (6 bases). This clonotype was sampled from a woman aged 18-30 years in good health and CMV-seronegative. The specimen sequenced was PBMCs. For the CDR3, the DNA is TGTGCCAGCAGCTTAGCGGGAGGCCCGTTCAATGAGCAGTTCTTC. Translation gives CASSLAGGPFNEQFF.